The clone carrying this T cell receptor beta chain was detected once. Its antigen is as yet unknown. The sample belongs to a study of cytomegalovirus exposure and HLA in healthy donors. General observations from the study: Earlier analysis looked at TCR beta V segments, and most were productive about 87% or about 30% of the time.

In germline, CDR1 is GTSNPN, CDR2 SVGIG (reference sequence). The CDR3 has 14 amino acids. Trimming removed 2 bases from V and 3 bases from J, with 12 bases in between. 13 Jbeta primers and 60 Vbeta primers were used for the PCR. Generated by immunoSEQ multiplex PCR, the TCRdb table keeps only in-frame clones and is missing some. The sample records 150,000 to 200,000 clones, approximately 80% being singletons. Sequencing was performed on PBMCs. This receptor was identified in a woman aged 25 to 39 in good health and CMV-seropositive. The genes are TRBV30 and TRBJ2-3; D may be TRBD1 (6 bases). The CDR3 loop reads CAWSFGRGTDTQYF. The CDR3 DNA is TGTGCCTGGAGTTTTGGCAGGGGAACAGATACGCAGTATTTT.